Below are 5 T cell receptor beta chains sequenced from a single sample in a study of blood T cells in healthy people across ages. A second PCR, run for roughly 6 to 11 cycles, used a sample-barcoded 5' primer plus a J-beta primer mix. TCRdb recomputed calls from the 5' RACE reads with MiXCR, one row per CDR3 protein. Here the sample spans about 1.5 million distinct CDR3 sequences, approximately 43% being singletons. The source material was blood. The receptors were gathered from a woman between 18 and 29 years old in good health.

This clonotype was counted many times. The V and J genes are TRBV10-3 and TRBJ2-1; a possible D gene is TRBD2 (6 bases). Germline assignment: CDR1 ENHRY and CDR2 SYGVKD. Trimming left V 0 bases short and J 9 bases short, with 12 bases between. The CDR3 consists of 14 residues. CDR3 sequence reads: CAISESVSSGEQFF. The CDR3 nucleotides are TGTGCCATCAGTGAGTCTGTTAGTAGCGGTGAGCAGTTCTTC.

This clonotype came up many times. The V call is TRBV20-1, the J call TRBJ2-7; 9 nucleotides line up with TRBD2. V was clipped by 3 bases and J by 6 bases; unmatched bases: 6. Germline CDR1 and CDR2: DFQATT and SNEGSKA (reference sequence). The CDR3 spans 13 residues. Here the CDR3 DNA reads TGCAGTGCTAGCGCGGGGGGGCCGGTCGAGCAGTACTTC. Protein: CSASAGGPVEQYF.

The V and J genes are TRBV20-1 and TRBJ2-7; TRBD2 might be the D (6 bases). The length of the CDR3 is 15 residues. CDR1 is DFQATT, CDR2 SNEGSKA, per germline (reference sequence). V was shortened by 0 bases and J by 7 bases, with 19 bases between the two germline ends. CDR3 loop: CSARDVSGWLLEQYF. The CDR3 nucleotides read TGCAGTGCTAGAGATGTGAGCGGGTGGCTCTTGGAGCAGTACTTC.

This clonotype was seen more than once but under ten times. The chain joins TRBV25-1 to TRBJ1-2, with TRBD1 as a possible D gene (5 bases). V was shortened by 3 bases and J by 7 bases, with 9 bases between the two germline ends. The CDR3 sequence is 12 residues long. Germline-derived CDR1 and CDR2 are MGHDK and SYGVNS. CDR3 loop: CASSDPGLGYTF. CDR3 coding DNA: TGTGCCAGCAGTGATCCGGGGCTTGGCTACACCTTC.

This clonotype turned up a few times. The rearrangement joins TRBV4-2 to TRBJ2-4; TRBD2 matches at 15 bases. With the DNA end fitting TRBJ2-5 better, the J assignment may be wrong. The germline gives CDR1 LGHNA, CDR2 YNFKEQ. The CDR3 totals 18 residues. As DNA, the CDR3 is TGTGCCAGCAGCCCAGCAGGGACTAGCGGGAGGATCCAAGAGACCCAGTACTTC. Protein: CASSPAGTSGRIQETQYF.